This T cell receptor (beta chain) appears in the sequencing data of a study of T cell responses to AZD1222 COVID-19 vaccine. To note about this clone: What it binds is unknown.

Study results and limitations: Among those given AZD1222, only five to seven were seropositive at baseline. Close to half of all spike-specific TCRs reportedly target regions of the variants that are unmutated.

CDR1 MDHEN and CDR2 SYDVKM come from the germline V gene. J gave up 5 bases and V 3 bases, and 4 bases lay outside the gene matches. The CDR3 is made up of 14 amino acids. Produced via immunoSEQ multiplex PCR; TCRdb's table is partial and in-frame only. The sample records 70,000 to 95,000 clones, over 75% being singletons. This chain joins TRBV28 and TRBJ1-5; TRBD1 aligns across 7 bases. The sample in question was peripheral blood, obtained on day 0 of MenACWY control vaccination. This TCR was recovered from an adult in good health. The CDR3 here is CASSLGTDYQPQHF. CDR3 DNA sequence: TGTGCCAGCAGTTTGGGGACAGATTATCAGCCCCAGCATTTT.